The sequence of this T cell receptor (beta chain) was determined in a study of spatial heterogeneity in lung cancer. For the study at large: Every unique TCR and UMI combination, on average, appeared more than ten times in raw reads.

TCRdb ran MiXCR on the 5' RACE reads and lists one entry per CDR3 protein. The profile shows about 75,000 distinct CDR3 sequences, about an eighth of them singletons. Time point reported: sample taken at primary tumor resection. Whole RNA obtained from tumor, nontumor lung or frozen PBMC underwent sequencing without sorting. Samples were donated by 72 untreated early-stage non-small cell lung cancer patients. This CDR3 region has 13 residues. The germline V and J ends were trimmed by 3 bases and 12 bases, with 15 bases remaining between them. Germline assignment: CDR1 WNHNN and CDR2 SYGVQD (reference sequence).

The J gene is TRBJ2-1, the V gene TRBV10-1, with TRBD1 as a possible D gene (6 bases). The TCR comes from a male donor with early-stage non-small cell lung cancer. The sequenced sample was PBMCs, obtained at surgery. Here the CDR3 DNA reads TGCGCCAGCAGTGATCCGACAGGCCCGGGGCAGTTCTTC. Its translation is CASSDPTGPGQFF.